Presented here are 17 T cell receptor beta chains from one specimen sequenced in a study of T cells in Graves' hyperthyroidism and ophthalmopathy. TCR beta CDR3 sequences were amplified from RNA transcripts. The HTBI set primed first-round TCR CDR3 RT-PCR. TCRdb itself ran the multiplex PCR reads through MiXCR, one entry per CDR3 protein. Here the sample spans 300,000 to 450,000 distinct CDR3 sequences, about 15% being singletons. Sequences were obtained from blood. Source of these receptors: a woman younger than 45 with Graves' hyperthyroidism.

This clonotype was seen ten or more times. The chain recombines TRBV4-1 with TRBJ2-7; 9 nucleotides agree with TRBD2. Unmatched junction bases numbered 11, after V lost 0 bases and J lost 2 bases. CDR3 size: 18 residues. Germline V gene sequence: CDR1 MGHRA, CDR2 YSYEKL. The CDR3 DNA follows: TGCGCCAGCAGCCAAGATCAGTCTAGCGGGACTCTTACCTACGAGCAGTACTTC. Translation gives CASSQDQSSGTLTYEQYF.

This clonotype has at least ten counts. This chain links TRBV7-2 with TRBJ2-3; D is uncertain. V was cut by 5 bases and J by 2 bases, with 8 bases left in between. The length of the CDR3 is 13 residues. CDR1 is SGHTA and CDR2 is FQGNSA in the germline V gene. The CDR3 DNA follows: TGTGCCAGCAGCGGGTTTTTCACAGATACGCAGTATTTT. Residues: CASSGFFTDTQYF.

This clonotype was recorded a few times. The CDR3 nucleotides are TGCAGTGCTAGAGATCCCCCTGAAAGGACTAGCGGACGCACAGATACGCAGTATTTT. This codes for CSARDPPERTSGRTDTQYF. The chain joins TRBV20-1 to TRBJ2-3, with 10 bases aligning to TRBD2. The germline V gene encodes CDR1 DFQATT and CDR2 SNEGSKA (reference sequence). The CDR3 loop spans 19 amino acids. The junction had 13 bases not matched to a gene; V was cut back by 0 bases and J by 1 base.

In regard to this clonotype: This may be a read error: a much more frequent sequence differs by one nucleotide. V usage is TRBV27 and J usage is TRBJ1-2, with 8 positions matching TRBD1. This CDR3 comprises 14 residues. In germline, CDR1 is MNHEY, CDR2 SMNVEV (reference sequence). CDR3 sequence: CASSLTGANYSYTF. As DNA, the CDR3 is TGTGCCAGCAGTCTGACAGGGGCTAACTATAGCTACACCTTC.

The sample holds many counts of this clonotype. The chain has TRBV12-3 or TRBV12-4 and TRBJ2-7; D is undetermined. V lost 0 bases to trimming and J lost 3 bases, with 9 bases between them. CDR3 length: 14 residues. For the CDR3, the DNA is TGTGCCAGCAGTTTAGCGTGGGTGGACTACGAGCAGTACTTC. It encodes CASSLAWVDYEQYF.

This clonotype has ten or more counts. The chain carries TRBV2 and TRBJ1-5; 11 nucleotides match TRBD1. Germline CDR1 is SNHLY and CDR2 is FYNNEI. The CDR3 is 15 residues long. With V trimmed by 4 bases and J by 7 bases, 6 bases remained unmatched. The CDR3 loop is CASSGGTGGQQPQHF. The CDR3 DNA is TGTGCCAGCAGTGGGGGGACAGGGGGACAGCAGCCCCAGCATTTT. Using reference TRBV2 and TRBJ1-5 for the parts outside the CDR3, the full variable domain is EPEVTQTPSHQVTQMGQEVILRCVPISNHLYFYWYRQILGQKVEFLVSFYNNEISEKSEIFDDQFSVERPDGSNFTLKIRSTKLEDSAMYFCASSGGTGGQQPQHFGDGTRLSIL.

This clonotype has ten or more counts. V is TRBV3-1 and J is TRBJ2-1; D unresolved. The ends were cut back, 4 bases at V and 2 bases at J, with 9 bases in the middle. The CDR3 has 14 residues. Germline V gene data show CDR1 as LGHDT and CDR2 as YNNKEL (reference sequence). CDR3 protein: CASSLLFTYNEQFF. In DNA, the CDR3 is TGTGCCAGCAGCCTCCTTTTCACCTACAATGAGCAGTTCTTC.

The rearrangement links TRBV7-2 to TRBJ2-7, with D possibly matching TRBD2 (5 bases). This CDR3 region has 13 residues. Germline-derived CDR1 and CDR2 are SGHTA and FQGNSA. V was clipped by 5 bases and J by 2 bases, with 10 bases between them. The DNA for the CDR3 is TGTGCCAGCAGCACACTAGAAACCTACGAGCAGTACTTC. Amino acids: CASSTLETYEQYF.

J is TRBJ2-2 and V is TRBV2, with 7 bases lining up with TRBD1. Per the germline V gene, CDR1 is SNHLY and CDR2 is FYNNEI. V shed 11 bases, J shed 7 bases, and the junction held 13 bases outside the gene matches. This CDR3 spans 14 amino acids. The CDR3 is CAGQDRDSVGELFF. In DNA form, the CDR3 reads TGTGCCGGTCAAGACAGGGATTCGGTCGGGGAGCTGTTTTTT.

The chain couples TRBV5-1 to TRBJ2-1; TRBD2 matches at 11 bases. V dropped 4 bases and J dropped 7; count of bases not matched to a gene: 13. The germline V gene encodes CDR1 SGHRS and CDR2 YFSETQ. The CDR3 consists of 17 residues. CDR3 loop: CASSPQPLAGGRNEQFF. The CDR3 nucleotides read TGCGCCAGCAGCCCTCAACCCCTAGCGGGAGGAAGGAATGAGCAGTTCTTC. Full variable domain (missing parts from reference TRBV5-1 and TRBJ2-1): KAGVTQTPRYLIKTRGQQVTLSCSPISGHRSVSWYQQTPGQGLQFLFEYFSETQRNKGNFPGRFSGRQFSNSRSEMNVSTLELGDSALYLCASSPQPLAGGRNEQFFGPGTRLTVL.

This sequence joins TRBV7-2 and TRBJ2-1; 10 bases line up with TRBD2. V shed 5 bases, J shed 0 bases, and the junction held 16 bases outside the gene matches. The CDR3 loop spans 20 amino acids. CDR1 and CDR2 from the germline V gene are SGHTA and FQGNSA. CDR3 bases: TGTGCCAGCAGCACCCCCACCTCCGGGACTAGCGAGAGCTCCTACAATGAGCAGTTCTTC. Translation: CASSTPTSGTSESSYNEQFF.

This clonotype was found many times. V and J are TRBV11-3 and TRBJ1-5, with 7 bases that match TRBD1. This CDR3 spans 15 amino acids. Germline CDR1 reads SGHNT; CDR2 reads YENEEA. J was trimmed by 0 bases and V by 4 bases; bases with no gene match: 3. In nucleotides, the CDR3 is TGTGCCAGCAGCTACGGGGACAGTAGCAATCAGCCCCAGCATTTT. This encodes CASSYGDSSNQPQHF. Full variable domain (remainder filled in from reference TRBV11-3 and TRBJ1-5): EAGVVQSPRYKIIEKKQPVAFWCNPISGHNTLYWYLQNLGQGPELLIRYENEEAVDDSQLPKDRFSAERLKGVDSTLKIQPAELGDSAVYLCASSYGDSSNQPQHFGDGTRLSIL.

This clonotype came up many times. J is TRBJ2-2 and V is TRBV5-1; 7 bases are a match to TRBD2. V shed 4 bases, J shed 1 base, and the junction held 7 bases outside the gene matches. The CDR3 has 16 amino acids. Germline CDR1 reads SGHRS; CDR2 reads YFSETQ. The CDR3 sequence: CASSPLLARNTGELFF. CDR3 sequence (DNA): TGCGCCAGCAGCCCGTTACTAGCGAGGAACACCGGGGAGCTGTTTTTT.

This clonotype has a count of ten or more. The J gene is TRBJ2-7, the V gene TRBV28; 9 bases are shared with TRBD2. The germline CDR1 and CDR2 sequences are MDHEN and SYDVKM. There are 15 residues in the CDR3. V was clipped by 2 bases and J by 2 bases; unmatched bases: 4. CDR3 nucleotides: TGTGCCAGCAGTTTACTCCCTAGCGGGGCCTACGAGCAGTACTTC. Protein product: CASSLLPSGAYEQYF.

In its sample, this clonotype was seen many times. The chain's CDR3 is CASSRVRETDTQYF. For the CDR3, the DNA is TGTGCCAGCAGTCGGGTGAGGGAGACAGATACGCAGTATTTT. This rearrangement joins TRBV28 to TRBJ2-3, with D maybe TRBD2 (5 bases). Germline loops: CDR1 MDHEN, CDR2 SYDVKM. V lost 5 bases and J lost 3, with 12 bases in between. The CDR3 length is 14 residues.

V is TRBV20-1 and J is TRBJ1-2; D gene ambiguous. Trimming left V 0 bases short and J 1 base short, with 9 bases between. This CDR3 has 14 amino acids. Germline-derived CDR1 and CDR2 are DFQATT and SNEGSKA (reference sequence). DNA for the CDR3: TGCAGTGCTAGAGATTGGCTAGTTAACTATGGCTACACCTTC. This codes for CSARDWLVNYGYTF.

The gene calls are TRBV20-1 and TRBJ1-1, with 7 bases lining up with TRBD1. This CDR3 is 13 amino acids long. V shed 4 bases and J 2 bases; nucleotides not matched to a gene: 4. Germline-derived CDR1 and CDR2 are DFQATT and SNEGSKA (reference sequence). CDR3 in DNA: TGCAGTGCTACGCAGGGGGATAACACTGAAGCTTTCTTT. Its translation is CSATQGDNTEAFF.